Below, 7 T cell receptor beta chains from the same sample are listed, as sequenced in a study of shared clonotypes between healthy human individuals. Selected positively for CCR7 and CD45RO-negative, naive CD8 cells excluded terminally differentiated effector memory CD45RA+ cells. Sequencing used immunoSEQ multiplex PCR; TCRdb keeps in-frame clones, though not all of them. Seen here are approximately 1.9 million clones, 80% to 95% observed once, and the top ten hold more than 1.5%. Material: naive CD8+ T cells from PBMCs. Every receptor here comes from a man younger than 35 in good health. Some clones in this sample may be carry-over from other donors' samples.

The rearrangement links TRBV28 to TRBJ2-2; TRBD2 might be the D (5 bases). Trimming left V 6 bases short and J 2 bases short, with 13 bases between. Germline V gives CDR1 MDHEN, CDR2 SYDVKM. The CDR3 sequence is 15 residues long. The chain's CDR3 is CASSGKAINTGELFF. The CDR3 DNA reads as TGTGCCAGCAGCGGGAAGGCCATAAACACCGGGGAGCTGTTTTTT.

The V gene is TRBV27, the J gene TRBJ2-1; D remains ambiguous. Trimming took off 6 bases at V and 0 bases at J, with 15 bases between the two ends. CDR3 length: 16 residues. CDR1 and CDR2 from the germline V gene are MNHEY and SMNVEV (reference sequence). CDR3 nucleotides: TGTGCCAGCAGCCCCATGGGTCCCCACTCCTACAATGAGCAGTTCTTC. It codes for CASSPMGPHSYNEQFF.

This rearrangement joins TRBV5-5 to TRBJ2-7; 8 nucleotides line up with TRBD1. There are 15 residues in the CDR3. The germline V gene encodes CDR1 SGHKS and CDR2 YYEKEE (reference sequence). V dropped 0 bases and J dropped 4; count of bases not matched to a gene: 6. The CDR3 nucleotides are TGTGCCAGCAGCTTGGAAGCGGACAGGGAATACGAGCAGTACTTC. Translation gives CASSLEADREYEQYF. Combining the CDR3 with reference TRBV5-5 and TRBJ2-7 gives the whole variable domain DAGVTQSPTHLIKTRGQQVTLRCSPISGHKSVSWYQQVLGQGPQFIFQYYEKEERGRGNFPDRFSARQFPNYSSELNVNALLLGDSALYLCASSLEADREYEQYFGPGTRLTVT.

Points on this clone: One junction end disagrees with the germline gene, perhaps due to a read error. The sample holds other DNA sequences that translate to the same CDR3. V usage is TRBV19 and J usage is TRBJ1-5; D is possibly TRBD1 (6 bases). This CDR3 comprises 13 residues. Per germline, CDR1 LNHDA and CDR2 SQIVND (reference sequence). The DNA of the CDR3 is TGTGCCAGTATGCTGGGGGGCAACCAGCCCCAGCATTTT. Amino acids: CASMLGGNQPQHF.

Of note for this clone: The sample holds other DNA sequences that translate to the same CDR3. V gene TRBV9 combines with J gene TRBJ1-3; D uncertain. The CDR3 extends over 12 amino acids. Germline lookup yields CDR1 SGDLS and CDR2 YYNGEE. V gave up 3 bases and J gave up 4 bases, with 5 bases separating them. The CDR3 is CASSGSGNTIYF. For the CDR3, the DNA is TGTGCCAGCAGCGGATCGGGAAACACCATATATTTT. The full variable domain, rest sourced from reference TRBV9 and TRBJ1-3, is DSGVTQTPKHLITATGQRVTLRCSPRSGDLSVYWYQQSLDQGLQFLIQYYNGEERAKGNILERFSAQQFPDLHSELNLSSLELGDSALYFCASSGSGNTIYFGEGSWLTVV.

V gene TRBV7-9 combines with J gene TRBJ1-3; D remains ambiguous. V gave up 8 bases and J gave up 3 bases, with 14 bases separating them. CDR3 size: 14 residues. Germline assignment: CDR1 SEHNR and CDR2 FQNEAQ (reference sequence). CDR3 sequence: CASALTSDGNTIYF. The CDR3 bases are TGTGCCAGCGCACTAACATCAGATGGAAACACCATATATTTT.

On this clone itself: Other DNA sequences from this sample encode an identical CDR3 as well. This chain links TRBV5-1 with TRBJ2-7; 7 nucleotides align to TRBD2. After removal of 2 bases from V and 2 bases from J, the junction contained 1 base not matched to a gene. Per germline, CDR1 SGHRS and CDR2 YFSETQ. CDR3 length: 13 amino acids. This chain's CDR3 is CASSFGLAYEQYF. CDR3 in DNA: TGCGCCAGCAGCTTTGGACTAGCCTACGAGCAGTACTTC.